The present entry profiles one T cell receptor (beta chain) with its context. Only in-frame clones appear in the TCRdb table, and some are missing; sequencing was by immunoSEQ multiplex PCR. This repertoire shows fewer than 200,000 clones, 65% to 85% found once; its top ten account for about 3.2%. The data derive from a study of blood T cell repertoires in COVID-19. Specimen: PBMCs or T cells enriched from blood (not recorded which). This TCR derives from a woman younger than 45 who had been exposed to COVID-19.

For the CDR3, the DNA is TGTGCCAGCAGCTACCGAAGTGGACTAGCGGGGGGCACTCGCTCCTACAATGAGCAGTTCTTC. Translation: CASSYRSGLAGGTRSYNEQFF. The chain has TRBV9 and TRBJ2-1; the match to TRBD2 covers 14 bases. Germline CDR1 is SGDLS and CDR2 is YYNGEE. V shed 4 bases and J 0 bases; nucleotides not matched to a gene: 15. CDR3 length: 21 amino acids.